Below are 5 T cell receptor beta chains sequenced from a single sample in a study of tumor and adjacent non-tumor tissue in lung cancer. RNA was extracted from bulk tissue without any cell sorting. A modified ARM-PCR protocol with three rounds of nested PCR amplified TCRbeta. TCRdb re-called the multiplex PCR reads with MiXCR, one entry per CDR3 protein. The data show about 76,000 distinct CDR3 sequences, roughly 75% seen once. Source material: lung tumor tissue. These receptors originate from a woman between 65 and 79 years old with non-small cell lung cancer.

Note on this clonotype: At one boundary the junction diverges from the germline segment, which might be a read error. The chain recombines TRBV5-6 with TRBJ2-5; 12 nucleotides agree with TRBD2. CDR1 is SGHDT, CDR2 YYEEEE, per germline. The CDR3 is 16 amino acids. The CDR3 loop is CASSYLLAGGQETQYF. In DNA form, the CDR3 reads TGTGCCAGCAGCTACCTACTAGCGGGAGGTCAAGAGACCCAATACTTC.

As regards this clonotype: The conserved final phenylalanine or tryptophan is absent from the CDR3, which likely points to a read error. The gene calls are TRBV29-1 and TRBJ2-7, with 10 positions matching TRBD1. Germline CDR1 SQVTM, CDR2 ANQGSEA. There are 16 residues in the CDR3. The CDR3 is CSVDNAPGQGSHEQYL. CDR3 DNA: TGCAGTGTTGACAACGCCCCGGGACAGGGGTCTCACGAGCAGTACTTA.

The chain uses TRBV6-1 and TRBJ2-7, with D maybe TRBD2 (6 bases). From germline, CDR1 is MNHNS and CDR2 SASEGT. This CDR3 region has 13 residues. The CDR3, as DNA: TGTATCATAATCCTGGGACTCTCCTACGAGCAGTACTTC. The encoded protein is CIIILGLSYEQYF.

Concerning this clonotype itself: A read error may explain this, as a much larger clone is one base away. J is TRBJ1-1 and V is TRBV28; D gene ambiguous. V gave up 6 bases and J gave up 0 bases, with 17 bases separating them. This CDR3 spans 16 amino acids. CDR1 and CDR2 from the germline V gene are MDHEN and SYDVKM. The CDR3 here is CASSLREISLNTEAFF. The CDR3 bases are TGTGCCAGCAGCTTGAGGGAGATAAGTCTGAACACTGAAGCTTTCTTT.

For this clonotype: Since the CDR3 does not end with the conserved phenylalanine or tryptophan, this likely comes from a read error. The rearrangement uses TRBV29-1 and TRBJ2-1; D is unresolved. V was pared by 8 bases and J by 2 bases, with 22 bases between. There are 16 residues in the CDR3. Germline lookup yields CDR1 SQVTM and CDR2 ANQGSEA. CDR3: CSRDEVGDNAYNEQFS. The CDR3 coding sequence is TGCAGCCGTGATGAAGTGGGTGACAACGCCTACAATGAGCAGTTCTCC.